The count of the clone carrying this TCR beta chain is one. These data are taken from a study of blood T cell repertoires in COVID-19. Whole-study context: The study drew acute and convalescent COVID-19 samples from the United States, Italy and Spain. PBMCs, B-cell-depleted T cells, or T cells were the source of the cDNA or gDNA that made up the material.

Study processing details: The authors estimated nucleated cell counts from reference gene primer amplification. Data came from immunoSEQ multiplex PCR; TCRdb stores just in-frame clones and leaves some out. From that table come the V and J calls and clone size; the DNA was used to work out D and trimming. The sample lists approximately 96,000 clones; more than 90% were seen once. In germline, CDR1 is SQVTM, CDR2 ANQGSEA. The trim removed 3 bases at V and 5 bases at J, leaving 7 bases unmatched. The CDR3 contains 13 residues. Sequenced material: peripheral blood. The TCR comes from a man between 60 and 70 years old with acute or convalescent COVID-19. The genes are TRBV29-1 and TRBJ2-7; 7 positions match TRBD2. The CDR3 protein is CSVEGEGQDEQYF. As DNA, the CDR3 is TGCAGCGTTGAGGGGGAGGGCCAGGACGAGCAGTACTTC.